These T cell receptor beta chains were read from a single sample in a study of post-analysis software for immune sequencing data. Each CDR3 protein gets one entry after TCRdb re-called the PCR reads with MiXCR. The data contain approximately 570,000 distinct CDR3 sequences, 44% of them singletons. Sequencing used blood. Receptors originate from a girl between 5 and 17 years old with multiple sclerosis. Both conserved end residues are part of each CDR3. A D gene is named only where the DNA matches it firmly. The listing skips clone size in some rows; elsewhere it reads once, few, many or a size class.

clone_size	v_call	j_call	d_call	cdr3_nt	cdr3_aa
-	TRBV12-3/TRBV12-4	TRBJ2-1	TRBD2	TGTGCCAGCAGTTTAGGGACTAGCGGGAGTATCAATGAGCAGTTCTTC	CASSLGTSGSINEQFF
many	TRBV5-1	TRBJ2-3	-	TGCGCCAGCAGCTTGGGGTCAGATACGCAGTATTTT	CASSLGSDTQYF
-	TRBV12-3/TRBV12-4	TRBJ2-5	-	TGTGACAGCAGTTTGAACCGTCAAGAGACCCAGTACTTC	CDSSLNRQETQYF
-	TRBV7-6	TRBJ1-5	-	TGTGCCAGCAGCCCTCTCCTCGAGGCCGGGCGCAATCAGCCCCAGCATTTT	CASSPLLEAGRNQPQHF
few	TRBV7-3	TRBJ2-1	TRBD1	TGTGCCAGCAGCCCTGGGACAGGGAGTGGAAATGAGCAGTTCTTC	CASSPGTGSGNEQFF
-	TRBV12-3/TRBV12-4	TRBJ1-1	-	TGTGCCAGCAACTGGGGGCGGAACACTGAAGCTTTCTTT	CASNWGRNTEAFF
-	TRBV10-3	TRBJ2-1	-	TGTGCCATCAGTGTGGGTGCAGGGAACAATGAGCAGTTCTTC	CAISVGAGNNEQFF
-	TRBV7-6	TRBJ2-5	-	TGTGCCAGCAGCTCAAAATGGGCAGGCCAAGGGACCCAGTACTTC	CASSSKWAGQGTQYF
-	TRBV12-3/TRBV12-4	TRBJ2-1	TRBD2	TGTGCCAGCACGAACGGGAGGGCCGGGCGTGAGCAGTTCTTC	CASTNGRAGREQFF
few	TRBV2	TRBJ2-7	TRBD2	TGTGCCAGCTTGGGGACTAGCGGGAGTTACGAGCAGTACTTC	CASLGTSGSYEQYF
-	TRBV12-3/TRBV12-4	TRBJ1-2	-	TGTGCCAGCAGTTCGGGGGCGCGAAACTATGGCTACACCTTC	CASSSGARNYGYTF
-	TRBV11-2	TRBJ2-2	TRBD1	TGTGCCAGCAGCTTTGAACAGGGGGAGGTGTTTTTT	CASSFEQGEVFF
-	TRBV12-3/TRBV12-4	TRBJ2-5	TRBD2	TGTGCCAGCAGTTTTCTGGCTAGCGGGCAAGAGACCCAGTACTTC	CASSFLASGQETQYF
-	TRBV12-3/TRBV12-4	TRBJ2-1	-	TGTGCCAGCAGTCCTGGAAGAGGGGGATACAATGAGCAGTTCTTC	CASSPGRGGYNEQFF
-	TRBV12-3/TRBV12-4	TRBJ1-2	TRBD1	TGTGCCAGCAGTTTACCAGGGGGTGGCTACACCTTC	CASSLPGGGYTF
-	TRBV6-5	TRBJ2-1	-	TGTGCCAGCAGTTACTACCCTAAGGGGGGCAATGAGCAGTTCTTC	CASSYYPKGGNEQFF
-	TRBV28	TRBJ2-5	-	TGTGCCAGCAGTTTCGGTCTCCCGAGATCTCGTCAAGAGACCCAGTACTTC	CASSFGLPRSRQETQYF
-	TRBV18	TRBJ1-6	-	TGTGCCAGCTCACCCGGGCTGGGGGATTCACCCCTCCACTTT	CASSPGLGDSPLHF
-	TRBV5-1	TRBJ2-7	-	TGCGCCAGCAGCTTGGCCCCTGACAGGCATGGATCCTACGAGCAGTACTTC	CASSLAPDRHGSYEQYF
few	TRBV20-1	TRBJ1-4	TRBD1	TGCAGTGCTAGAGGGACAGGCGGTGGTGAAAAACTGTTTTTT	CSARGTGGGEKLFF
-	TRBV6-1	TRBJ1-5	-	TGTGCCAGCAGTGAAAGGCCCCCTCAGCCCCAGCATTTT	CASSERPPQPQHF
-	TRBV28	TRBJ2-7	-	TGTGCCAGCGACGTAGGGGGCTCCTACGAGCAGTACTTC	CASDVGGSYEQYF
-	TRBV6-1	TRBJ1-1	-	TGTGCCAGCAGTGAAAGGGGAGACACTGAAGCTTTCTTT	CASSERGDTEAFF
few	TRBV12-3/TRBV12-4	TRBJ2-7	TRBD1	TGTGCCAGCAGTTTAGGAAGGACAGGTTCCTACGAGCAGTACTTC	CASSLGRTGSYEQYF
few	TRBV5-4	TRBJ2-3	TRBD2	TGTGCCAGCAGCTCAGGGACTAGCGGGGGGGCCCCTGTGCCGCAGTATTTT	CASSSGTSGGAPVPQYF
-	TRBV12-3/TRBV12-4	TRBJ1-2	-	TGTGCCAGCAGTTCGGTGGGGTCCTGGCGCTACACCTTC	CASSSVGSWRYTF
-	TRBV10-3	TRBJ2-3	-	TGTGCCATCAAGTCTCTCAACGGGAGCTGGGATACGCAGTATTTT	CAIKSLNGSWDTQYF
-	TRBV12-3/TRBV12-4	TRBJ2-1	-	TGTGCCAGCAGACGAAAGGGGGGAACCTACAATGAGCAGTTCTTC	CASRRKGGTYNEQFF
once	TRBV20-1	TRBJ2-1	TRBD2	TGCAGTGCTGGAGGGACTAGCGGACGATACAATGAGCAGTTCTTC	CSAGGTSGRYNEQFF
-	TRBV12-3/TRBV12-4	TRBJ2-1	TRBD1	TGTGCCAGCAGTCCGACCGGCCAGGGGGCCAATGAGCAGTTCTTC	CASSPTGQGANEQFF
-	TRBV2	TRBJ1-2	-	TGTGCCAGCAGTGACGTCAGATCCAACTATGGCTACACCTTC	CASSDVRSNYGYTF
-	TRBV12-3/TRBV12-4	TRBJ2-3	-	TGTGCCAGCGCACTTTGGGGGAGCGGAGATGCGCAGTATTTT	CASALWGSGDAQYF
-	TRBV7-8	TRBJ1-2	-	TGTGCCAGCAGCTTAGGGGCATCGGCGGGATATGGCTACACCTTC	CASSLGASAGYGYTF
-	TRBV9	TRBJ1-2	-	TGTGCCAGCAGCAAACTTACCTATGGCTACACCTTC	CASSKLTYGYTF
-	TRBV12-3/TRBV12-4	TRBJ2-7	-	TGTGCCAGCAGTTGCGGCAGGCACTCCTACGAGCAGTACTTC	CASSCGRHSYEQYF
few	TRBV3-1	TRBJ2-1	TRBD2	TGTGCCAGCAGCCAAGAGACTAGCGGGAGTCGTAGGCAGTTCTTC	CASSQETSGSRRQFF
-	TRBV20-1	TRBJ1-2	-	TGCAGTGCTAGAGGCCCAGCTAACTATGGCTACACCTTC	CSARGPANYGYTF
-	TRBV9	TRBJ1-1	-	TGTGCCAGCAGCGGGCGGGACACCCGGACTGAAGCTTTCTTT	CASSGRDTRTEAFF
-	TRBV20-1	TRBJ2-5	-	TGCAGTGCCAGCGGCCTGGTAGAAACCCAGTACTTC	CSASGLVETQYF
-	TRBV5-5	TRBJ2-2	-	TGTGCCAGCAGCTTGTGGGGTACCGGGGAGCTGTTTTTT	CASSLWGTGELFF
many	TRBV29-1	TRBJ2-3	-	TGCAGCGTATCTCAGACAGATACGCAGTATTTT	CSVSQTDTQYF
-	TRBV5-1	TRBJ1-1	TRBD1	TGCGCCAGCAGCGCGCGAATGACAGGGTCGAACACTGAAGCTTTCTTT	CASSARMTGSNTEAFF
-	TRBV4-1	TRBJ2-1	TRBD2	TGCGCCAGCAGCCTAGCCCAGCGGGATGGCCGGGATGAGCAGTTCTTC	CASSLAQRDGRDEQFF
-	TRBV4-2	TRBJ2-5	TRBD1	TGTGTCAGCAGCCAAGGACAGGGGGGTGAGACCCAGTACTTC	CVSSQGQGGETQYF
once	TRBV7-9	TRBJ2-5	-	TGTGCCAGCAACGCACTTCGCGGACGGACGTACCAAGAGACCCAGTACTTC	CASNALRGRTYQETQYF
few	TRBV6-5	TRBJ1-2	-	TGTGCCAGTAGCTGGGGCGGGGGAAGTGGCTACACCTTC	CASSWGGGSGYTF
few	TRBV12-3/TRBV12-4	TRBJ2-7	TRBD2	TGTGCCAGCAGTTCCTCCTCTAGCGGGTGGTACGAGCAGTACTTC	CASSSSSSGWYEQYF
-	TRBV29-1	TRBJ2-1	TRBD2	TGCAGCGTTAAAAGCGGGAGCATAGGCAATGAGCAGTTCTTC	CSVKSGSIGNEQFF
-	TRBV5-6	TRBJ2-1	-	TGTGCCAGCAGCTTGACCAGAGGGCCCACCTACAATGAGCAGTTCTTC	CASSLTRGPTYNEQFF
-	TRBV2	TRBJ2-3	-	TGTGCCAGCAGTTCTTACTTAGCGGTTCTACGCACAGATACGCAGTATTTT	CASSSYLAVLRTDTQYF
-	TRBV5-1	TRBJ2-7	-	TGCGCCAGCAGCTTGTCTAGGGCACCCAGCTCCTACGAGCAGTACTTC	CASSLSRAPSSYEQYF
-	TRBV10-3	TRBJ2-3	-	TGTGCCATCGAGGGAGACACAGATACGCAGTATTTT	CAIEGDTDTQYF
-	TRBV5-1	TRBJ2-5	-	TGCGCCAGCACCGGGACTCGCCAAGAGACCCAGTACTTC	CASTGTRQETQYF
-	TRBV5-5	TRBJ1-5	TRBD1	TGTGCCAGCAGCTTAGGACAGGGGAGAGACAATCAGCCCCAGCATTTT	CASSLGQGRDNQPQHF
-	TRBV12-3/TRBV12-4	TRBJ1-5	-	TGTGCCAGCAGTGACACGACAGCCGAAGGGCCCCAGCATTTT	CASSDTTAEGPQHF
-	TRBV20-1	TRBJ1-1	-	TGCAGTGCTAGAGATCCAAGGGGGGTAGGTGTGGACACTGAAGCTTTCTTT	CSARDPRGVGVDTEAFF
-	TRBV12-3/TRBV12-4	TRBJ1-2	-	TGTGCCAGCAGTCAGGGCGGGGGCGTATATGGCTACACCTTC	CASSQGGGVYGYTF
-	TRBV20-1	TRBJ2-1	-	TGCAGTGCTAGAGCAGGGTTCGGGGACCGAGAGCAGTTCTTC	CSARAGFGDREQFF